Listed here are 12 T cell receptor beta chains from one sample, sequenced in a study of human T cells and chemical hapten exposure. Time point defined: pre-sensitization, week 0. Treatment: therapeutic diphenylcyclopropenone sensitization with weekly scalp DPC. MiXCR, applied by TCRdb to the RACE reads, yields one record per CDR3 protein. The sample has under 300,000 distinct CDR3 sequences, 8.6% seen once. The material was whole blood, obtained in connection with sensitization to the hapten diphenylcyclopropenone (DPC). The origin of the receptors is a woman between 40 and 50 years old with alopecia areata. Some clones in this sample may be carry-over from other donors' samples.

The chain has TRBV12-3 or TRBV12-4 and TRBJ1-1; 11 bases are shared with TRBD1. V shed 5 bases, J shed 5 bases, and the junction held 10 bases outside the gene matches. The CDR3 consists of 16 residues. The CDR3 DNA sequence: TGTGCCAGCAGTCCGTACTGGGACAGGGGGAGGACTGAAGCTTTCTTT. Its protein product is CASSPYWDRGRTEAFF.

The CDR3 DNA is TGTGCCAGCAGTTTGGCCGGGGCCGGTTCGAACACCGGGGAGCTGTTTTTT. The encoded protein is CASSLAGAGSNTGELFF. V gene TRBV28 combines with J gene TRBJ2-2; the D call may be TRBD1 or TRBD2 (5 bases each). CDR1 is MDHEN, CDR2 SYDVKM, per germline. The CDR3 is made up of 17 amino acids. The V end was cut by 3 bases, the J end by 0 bases, with 14 bases between.

The V call is TRBV12-3 or TRBV12-4, the J call TRBJ1-2; TRBD1 agrees at 11 bases. Losses at the gene ends were 6 bases for V and 8 bases for J; bases not matched to a gene: 14. This CDR3 has 16 residues. The CDR3, as DNA: TGTGCCAGCAGCCCACCCCCGGGACAGGGGGTCCGCGGCTACACCTTC. Translation gives CASSPPPGQGVRGYTF.

This clonotype turned up a few times. The chain couples TRBV5-5 to TRBJ2-1; TRBD2 is a possible D gene (6 bases). Trimming stripped 2 bases from V and 3 bases from J, with 12 bases between. This CDR3 has 15 amino acids. Germline CDR1 is SGHKS and CDR2 is YYEKEE (reference sequence). The CDR3 spells CASSFRRAVYNEQFF. The CDR3 DNA is TGTGCCAGCAGCTTCCGGAGGGCCGTCTACAATGAGCAGTTCTTC.

This clonotype came up many times. The J gene is TRBJ2-5, the V gene TRBV6-5; D may match TRBD1 or TRBD2 (5 bases each). Germline assignment: CDR1 MNHEY and CDR2 SVGAGI. This CDR3 comprises 13 residues. V was shortened by 7 bases and J by 2 bases, with 11 bases between the two germline ends. The CDR3 DNA reads TGTGCCAGCAACGGGGACGATCAAGAGACCCAGTACTTC. This encodes CASNGDDQETQYF.

This clonotype occurred a few times. This chain joins TRBV7-2 and TRBJ2-3, with 14 bases lining up with TRBD2. CDR3 length: 16 amino acids. Germline V lookup: CDR1 SGHTA, CDR2 FQGNSA. V dropped 1 base and J dropped 5; count of bases not matched to a gene: 2. CDR3: CASSLGGLAGVDTQYF. DNA of the CDR3: TGTGCCAGCAGCTTAGGGGGACTAGCGGGAGTAGATACGCAGTATTTT.

This clonotype was seen a few times. The rearrangement links TRBV20-1 to TRBJ1-3; the D gene is possibly TRBD1 (5 bases). Germline CDR1 reads DFQATT; CDR2 reads SNEGSKA (reference sequence). The CDR3 loop spans 13 amino acids. The ends were cut back, 4 bases at V and 5 bases at J, with 12 bases in the middle. CDR3 nucleotides: TGCAGTGCTACCGACAGTACTCGAAACACCATATATTTT. It specifies CSATDSTRNTIYF.

This clonotype was seen only a few times. The V and J genes are TRBV4-3 and TRBJ2-2; D gene unclear. V shed 0 bases and J shed 6 bases, with 5 bases lying between them. The CDR3 runs to 13 residues. Per germline, CDR1 LGHNA and CDR2 YSLEER. This chain's CDR3 is CASSQDGSGELFF. CDR3 DNA: TGCGCCAGCAGCCAAGATGGTTCCGGGGAGCTGTTTTTT.

This chain uses TRBV21-1 with TRBJ2-7; the table's D call TRBD2 went unverified against the DNA. TRBV21-1 is termed a pseudogene. CDR3 length equals 19 residues. In DNA form, the CDR3 reads TGTGCCAGCAGCGAAACGGGGCTAGCGGGAGGTCCCAGCTCCTACGAGCAGTACTTC. This codes for CASSETGLAGGPSSYEQYF.

The chain combines TRBV14 with TRBJ2-7; D may be TRBD2 (7 bases). Germline CDR1 reads SGHDN; CDR2 reads FVKESK. Between the trimmed V and J ends, which lost 4 bases and 0 bases, there was a span of 16 bases. The CDR3 is 16 residues long. The CDR3 protein is CASSPVGGAPSYEQYF. The CDR3 nucleotides are TGTGCCAGCAGCCCCGTAGGGGGGGCACCCTCCTACGAGCAGTACTTC.

The chain employs TRBV5-1 and TRBJ2-7, with unresolved D. The CDR3 runs to 14 residues. The ends were cut back, 1 base at V and 2 bases at J, with 10 bases in the middle. In germline, CDR1 is SGHRS, CDR2 YFSETQ. This chain's CDR3 is CASSLMDGPYEQYF. The CDR3 nucleotides read TGCGCCAGCAGCTTGATGGACGGGCCCTACGAGCAGTACTTC.

The chain joins TRBV24-1 to TRBJ2-3; D remains unclear. The germline V gene encodes CDR1 KGHDR and CDR2 SFDVKD. The CDR3 has 10 amino acids. Trimming took 7 bases from V and 6 from J, leaving 4 bases between them. As DNA, the CDR3 is TGTGCCACCAGACCGGATACGCAGTATTTT. It translates to CATRPDTQYF.